This T cell receptor (beta chain) was observed in a study of shared clonotypes between healthy human individuals. The CDR3 has 16 amino acids. The V and J ends lost 4 bases and 7 bases respectively, with 22 bases between them. From germline, CDR1 is SGDLS and CDR2 YYNGEE. With regard to this clone: Its antigen is still unknown.

Study-wide findings and caveats: Sharing of clonotypes among donors was expected to vary with sequencing depth. Shared clonotypes: roughly 4.5% naive CD4, around 3.4% naive CD8, roughly 2.4% memory CD4, more than 0.3% memory CD8.

At the deep level, the assay was run. Assay: immunoSEQ multiplex PCR; the TCRdb copy retains only in-frame clones and omits some. The table has some 2,100,000 clones, approximately 96% seen once. V usage is TRBV9 and J usage is TRBJ2-3; D might be TRBD2 (5 bases). The origin of this receptor is a man aged 18 to 29 in good health. Sequenced input: naive CD4+ T cells sorted from blood. Subset: CD45RA+ positively selected. The CDR3 nucleotides read TGTGCCAGCAGCTCCAGCTACGGGAAAACCCATTATACGCAGTATTTT. Protein product: CASSSSYGKTHYTQYF.